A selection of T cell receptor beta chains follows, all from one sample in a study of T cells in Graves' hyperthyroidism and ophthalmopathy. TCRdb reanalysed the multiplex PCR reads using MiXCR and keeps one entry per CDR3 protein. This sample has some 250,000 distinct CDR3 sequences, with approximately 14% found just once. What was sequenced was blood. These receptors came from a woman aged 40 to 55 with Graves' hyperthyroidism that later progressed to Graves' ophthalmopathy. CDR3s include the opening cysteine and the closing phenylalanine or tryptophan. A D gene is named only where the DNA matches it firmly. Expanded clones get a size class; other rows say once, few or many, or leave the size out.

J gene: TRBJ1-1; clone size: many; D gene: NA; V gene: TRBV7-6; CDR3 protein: CASRSADLNTEAFF; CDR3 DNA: TGTGCCAGCAGGTCAGCAGACCTGAACACTGAAGCTTTCTTT
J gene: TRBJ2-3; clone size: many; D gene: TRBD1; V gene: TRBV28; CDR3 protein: CASSSSYPGQNTDTQYF; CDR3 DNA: TGTGCCAGCAGTTCGTCTTATCCGGGACAGAACACAGATACGCAGTATTTT
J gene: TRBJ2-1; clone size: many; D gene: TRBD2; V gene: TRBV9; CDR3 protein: CASSLSGTSGWNEQFF; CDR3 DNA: TGTGCCAGCAGCTTGTCCGGGACTAGCGGTTGGAATGAGCAGTTCTTC
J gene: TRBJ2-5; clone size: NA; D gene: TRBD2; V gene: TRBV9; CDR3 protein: CASSAHLAGETQYF; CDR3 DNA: TGTGCCAGCAGCGCCCACCTAGCGGGAGAGACCCAGTACTTC
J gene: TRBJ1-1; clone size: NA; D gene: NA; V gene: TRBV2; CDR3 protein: CASRDHTRNTEAFF; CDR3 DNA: TGTGCCAGCAGAGACCACACAAGGAACACTGAAGCTTTCTTT
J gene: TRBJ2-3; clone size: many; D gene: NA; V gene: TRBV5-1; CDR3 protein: CASSSGSSGTDTQYF; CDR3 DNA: TGCGCCAGCAGCTCGGGGTCCTCGGGCACAGATACGCAGTATTTT
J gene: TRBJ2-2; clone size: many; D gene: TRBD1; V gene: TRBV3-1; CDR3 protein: CASSRTGGGWTGELFF; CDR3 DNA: TGTGCCAGCAGCCGGACAGGGGGCGGATGGACCGGGGAGCTGTTTTTT
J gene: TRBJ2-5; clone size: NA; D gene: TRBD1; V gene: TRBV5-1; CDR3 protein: CASSKTLPGQGLETQYF; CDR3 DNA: TGCGCCAGCAGCAAGACTCTACCGGGACAGGGCTTGGAGACCCAGTACTTC
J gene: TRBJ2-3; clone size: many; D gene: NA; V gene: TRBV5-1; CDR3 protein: CASRTDTDTQYF; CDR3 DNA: TGCGCCAGCAGGACTGACACAGATACGCAGTATTTT
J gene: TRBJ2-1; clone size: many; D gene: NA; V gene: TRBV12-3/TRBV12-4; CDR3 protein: CASSLSISWNEQFF; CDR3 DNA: TGTGCCAGCAGTTTATCCATCAGCTGGAATGAGCAGTTCTTC
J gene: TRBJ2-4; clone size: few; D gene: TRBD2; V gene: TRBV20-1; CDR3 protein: CSARDLRTSGVTLAKNIQYF; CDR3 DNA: TGCAGTGCTAGAGATCTCAGGACTAGCGGGGTCACACTAGCCAAAAACATTCAGTACTTC
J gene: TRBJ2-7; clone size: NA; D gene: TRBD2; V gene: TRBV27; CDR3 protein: CASSLAGGADYYEQYF; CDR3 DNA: TGTGCCAGCAGCCTAGCGGGAGGAGCCGACTACTACGAGCAGTACTTC